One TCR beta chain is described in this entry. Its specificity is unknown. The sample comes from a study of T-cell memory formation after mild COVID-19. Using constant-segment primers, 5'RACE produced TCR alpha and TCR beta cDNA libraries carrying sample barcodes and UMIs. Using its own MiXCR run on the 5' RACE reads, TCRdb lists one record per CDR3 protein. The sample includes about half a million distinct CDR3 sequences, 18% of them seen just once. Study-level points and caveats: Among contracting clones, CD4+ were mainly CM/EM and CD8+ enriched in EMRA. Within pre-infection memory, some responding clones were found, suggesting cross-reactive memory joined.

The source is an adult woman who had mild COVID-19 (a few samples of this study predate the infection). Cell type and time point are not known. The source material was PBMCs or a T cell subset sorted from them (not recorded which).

The CDR3, as DNA: TGTGCCACCAGCAGCCTCCAGGAAAACTCCTACGAGCAGTACTTC. Its protein is CATSSLQENSYEQYF. The rearrangement uses TRBV15 and TRBJ2-7; D uncertain. V was trimmed by 3 bases and J by 0 bases, leaving 12 bases between them. Germline CDR1 LNHNV, CDR2 YYDKDF (reference sequence). CDR3 length equals 15 residues.